The next 8 T cell receptor beta chains were all read from a single sample in a study of human T cells and chemical hapten exposure. Using its own MiXCR run on the RACE reads, TCRdb lists one record per CDR3 protein. The sample consists of under 85,000 distinct CDR3 sequences, about 9.4% of them appearing once. Time point here: patch test 1, 2 weeks after DPC sensitization. Indicated treatment: therapeutic diphenylcyclopropenone sensitization with weekly scalp DPC. Sequencing was performed on whole blood, taken in connection with sensitization to the hapten diphenylcyclopropenone (DPC). The receptors stem from a woman aged 50 to 65 with alopecia areata. Some clones in this sample may be carry-over from other donors' samples.

This clonotype has just a few counts. CDR3 in amino acids: CASSYFPRRSGELFF. In DNA, the CDR3 is TGTGCCAGCAGTTACTTCCCCCGGAGGTCCGGGGAGCTGTTTTTT. The J gene is TRBJ2-2, the V gene TRBV6-5; maybe TRBD2 (5 bases). The CDR3 extends over 15 amino acids. Looked up from germline, CDR1 is MNHEY and CDR2 is SVGAGI. Trimming shortened V by 1 base and J by 6 bases, and 12 bases separated the two germline ends.

The CDR3 bases are TGTGCCAGCAGCCCGAAAGTCGGCTCCTACGAGCAGTACTTC. Residues: CASSPKVGSYEQYF. This rearrangement joins TRBV7-2 to TRBJ2-7, with no clear D. Per germline, CDR1 SGHTA and CDR2 FQGNSA. CDR3 length: 14 amino acids. Trimming shortened V by 5 bases and J by 0 bases, and 11 bases separated the two germline ends.

This clonotype has a handful of counts. The CDR3 loop is CASSPAASGSYEQYF. The CDR3 coding sequence is TGTGCCAGCAGCCCGGCGGCTAGCGGGAGCTACGAGCAGTACTTC. The genes are TRBV7-6 and TRBJ2-7; 10 bases are a match to TRBD2. This CDR3 spans 15 amino acids. Trimming removed 5 bases from V and 3 bases from J; junction bases left unmatched: 7. The germline gives CDR1 SGHVS, CDR2 FNYEAQ.

This sequence joins TRBV5-6 and TRBJ2-1; 10 nucleotides align to TRBD2. The CDR3 loop spans 19 amino acids. Germline V gene lookup returns CDR1 SGHDT and CDR2 YYEEEE. With V trimmed by 4 bases and J by 6 bases, 19 bases remained unmatched. The DNA of the CDR3 is TGTGCCAGCAGCCCGGGGGTGCTACTCAGCGGGAGGGCCTTCAATGAGCAGTTCTTC. Amino acid sequence: CASSPGVLLSGRAFNEQFF. Looking up the rest from reference TRBV5-6 and TRBJ2-1 gives the full variable domain: DAGVTQSPTHLIKTRGQQVTLRCSPKSGHDTVSWYQQALGQGPQFIFQYYEEEERQRGNFPDRFSGHQFPNYSSELNVNALLLGDSALYLCASSPGVLLSGRAFNEQFFGPGTRLTVL.

This clonotype turned up a few times. The chain employs TRBV7-9 and TRBJ2-5; the D gene is possibly TRBD2 (5 bases). Germline V CDR1 and CDR2: SEHNR, FQNEAQ (reference sequence). Trimming took off 1 base at V and 6 bases at J, with 15 bases between the two ends. The CDR3 contains 15 residues. CDR3 in amino acids: CASSLGSSNLKTQYF. The CDR3 DNA follows: TGTGCCAGCAGCTTAGGGTCTAGCAACTTAAAGACCCAGTACTTC.

A few counts support this clonotype. The J gene is TRBJ1-2, the V gene TRBV5-1, with 7 bases fitting TRBD1. The CDR3 length is 16 residues. V lost 3 bases to trimming and J lost 8 bases; unmatched junction nucleotides: 16. CDR1 SGHRS and CDR2 YFSETQ come from the germline V gene. CDR3 amino acids: CASSSQPPGGWEGYTF. For the CDR3, the DNA is TGCGCCAGCAGCTCCCAACCACCAGGGGGGTGGGAAGGCTACACCTTC.

This clonotype was seen a handful of times. The genes are TRBV6-5 and TRBJ1-5; TRBD1 is a possible D gene (5 bases). The CDR3 totals 14 residues. CDR1 and CDR2 from the germline V gene are MNHEY and SVGAGI. Trimming cost V 5 bases and J 10 bases, with 18 bases left between them. CDR3 in amino acids: CASSLTGGVGPQHF. For the CDR3, the DNA is TGTGCCAGCAGTCTTACAGGCGGGGTCGGACCCCAGCATTTT.

This clonotype has only a few counts. V is TRBV24-1 and J is TRBJ1-5, with no clear D. The CDR3 consists of 12 residues. Trimming removed 9 bases at V and 7 bases at J, with 12 bases between. From germline, CDR1 is KGHDR and CDR2 SFDVKD. DNA of the CDR3: TGTGCCACCCAGGACGGGATGCAGCCCCAGCATTTT. This translates into CATQDGMQPQHF.